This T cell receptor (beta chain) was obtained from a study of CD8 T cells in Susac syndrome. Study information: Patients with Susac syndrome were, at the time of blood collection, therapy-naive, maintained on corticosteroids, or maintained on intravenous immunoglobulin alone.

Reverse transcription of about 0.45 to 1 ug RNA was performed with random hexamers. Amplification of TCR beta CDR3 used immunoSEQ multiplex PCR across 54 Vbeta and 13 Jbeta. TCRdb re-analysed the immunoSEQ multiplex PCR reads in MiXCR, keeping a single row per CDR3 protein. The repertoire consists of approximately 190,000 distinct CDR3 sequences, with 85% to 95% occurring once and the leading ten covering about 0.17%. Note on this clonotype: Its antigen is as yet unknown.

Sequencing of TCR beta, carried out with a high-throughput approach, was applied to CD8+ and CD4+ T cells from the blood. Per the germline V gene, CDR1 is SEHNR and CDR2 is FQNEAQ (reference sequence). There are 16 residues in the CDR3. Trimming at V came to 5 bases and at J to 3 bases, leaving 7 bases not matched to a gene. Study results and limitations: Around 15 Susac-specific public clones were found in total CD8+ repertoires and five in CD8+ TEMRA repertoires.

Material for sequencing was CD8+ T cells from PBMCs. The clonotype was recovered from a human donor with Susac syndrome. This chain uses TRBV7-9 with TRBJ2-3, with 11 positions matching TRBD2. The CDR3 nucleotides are TGTGCCAGCAGCGCAAGACTAGCGGGGAATACAGATACGCAGTATTTT. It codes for CASSARLAGNTDTQYF.